The 5 T cell receptor beta chains below come from one sample, sequenced in a study of T-cell memory formation after mild COVID-19. TCRdb used MiXCR to reprocess the 5' RACE reads, holding one entry per CDR3 protein. The sample includes around 130,000 distinct CDR3 sequences, 15% to 20% of them seen just once. Material for sequencing was PBMCs or a T cell subset sorted from them (not recorded which). These receptor sequences come from an adult woman who had mild COVID-19 (a few samples of this study predate the infection). Cell type and time point are not known.

The chain couples TRBV9 to TRBJ2-3; possibly TRBD1 or TRBD2 for D (5 bases each). Per the germline V gene, CDR1 is SGDLS and CDR2 is YYNGEE. The CDR3 is 15 amino acids. Trimming took 2 bases from V and 0 from J, leaving 10 bases between them. In DNA, the CDR3 is TGTGCCAGCAGCGTCGGGGCTTCTAGCACAGATACGCAGTATTTT. It translates to CASSVGASSTDTQYF.

In this sample, this clonotype turned up a few times. The chain couples TRBV4-1 to TRBJ2-1, with D unresolved. The CDR3 has 13 amino acids. V lost 4 bases to trimming and J lost 8 bases, with 12 bases between them. CDR1 is MGHRA, CDR2 YSYEKL, per germline. CDR3 sequence (DNA): TGCGCCAGCAGCCCAGGTTGGGGATATGAGCAGTTCTTC. Protein sequence: CASSPGWGYEQFF.

The chain couples TRBV5-1 to TRBJ2-1; 12 nucleotides match TRBD2. Per the germline V gene, CDR1 is SGHRS and CDR2 is YFSETQ. The CDR3 spans 17 residues. The V gene end was trimmed by 4 bases and the J gene end by 7 bases; junction bases not matched to a gene: 12. CDR3 amino acids: CASSLGGLAGWGNEQFF. For the CDR3, the DNA is TGCGCCAGCAGCCTCGGGGGACTAGCGGGTTGGGGTAATGAGCAGTTCTTC.

Only a few counts were recorded for this clonotype. The chain uses TRBV6-2 or TRBV6-3 and TRBJ2-1, with 10 bases fitting TRBD2. This CDR3 has 19 residues. After removal of 8 bases from V and 0 bases from J, the junction contained 16 bases not matched to a gene. Germline CDR1 and CDR2: MNHEY and SVGEGT. CDR3 bases: TGTGCCAGCGGAACCACAGCGGGAGGGACTACCAGCTCCTACAATGAGCAGTTCTTC. Translated: CASGTTAGGTTSSYNEQFF.

This clonotype was counted only a few times. The V and J genes are TRBV7-2 and TRBJ2-3, with D perhaps matching TRBD2 (5 bases). CDR1 and CDR2 from the germline V gene are SGHTA and FQGNSA. With 8 bases removed from V and 2 bases from J, the gap between germline ends came to 11 bases. The CDR3 runs to 13 residues. The CDR3, as DNA: TGTGCCAGCCGGTCGGGGAACACAGATACGCAGTATTTT. Protein product: CASRSGNTDTQYF.